The 13 T cell receptor beta chains given below trace back to one sample, sequenced in a study of graft-versus-host responses after intestinal transplantation. Only in-frame clones appear in the TCRdb table, and some are missing; sequencing was by immunoSEQ multiplex PCR. The sample yields 50,000 to 55,000 clones, around 90% seen once. No cognate antigen is known for these TCRs. Material: unstimulated CD4+ T cells sorted from spleen or lymph node cells, obtained before transplant. These receptors were obtained from a human donor who was the organ donor for an intestinal transplant.

CDR3 region: CASSLGFSVSGNTIYF. In DNA form, the CDR3 reads TGTGCCAGCAGCCTAGGTTTCTCGGTCTCTGGAAACACCATATATTTT. The chain employs TRBV7-9 and TRBJ1-3; no clear D gene. Trimming shortened V by 5 bases and J by 0 bases, and 14 bases separated the two germline ends. Germline V gives CDR1 SEHNR, CDR2 FQNEAQ (reference sequence). The CDR3 contains 16 residues.

This rearrangement joins TRBV5-4 to TRBJ2-3, with 7 nucleotides matching TRBD1. The CDR3 runs to 15 residues. Germline V gene sequence: CDR1 SGHNT, CDR2 YYREEE (reference sequence). V was clipped by 3 bases and J by 4 bases; unmatched bases: 8. CDR3 nucleotide sequence: TGTGCCAGCAGCTGGAACAGGGGCGAGGCAGATACGCAGTATTTT. Translating it yields CASSWNRGEADTQYF.

This clone was found once. The CDR3 sequence: CASSFGTSGIPHNEQFF. DNA for the CDR3: TGTGCCAGCAGCTTCGGGACTAGCGGGATCCCCCACAATGAGCAGTTCTTC. V usage is TRBV11-2 and J usage is TRBJ2-1; 13 bases line up with TRBD2. The V and J ends lost 3 bases and 5 bases, in that order; junction bases with no gene match: 7. CDR3 size: 17 residues. The germline gives CDR1 SGHAT, CDR2 FQNNGV.

In nucleotides, the CDR3 is TGTGCCAGTAGGAGACAGGGGGGGGAGGGCACTGAAGCTTTCTTT. It codes for CASRRQGGEGTEAFF. The chain links TRBV19 to TRBJ1-1; TRBD1 aligns across 9 bases. Germline values: CDR1 LNHDA, CDR2 SQIVND (reference sequence). The CDR3 is 15 amino acids. The J segment lost 4 bases and the V segment lost 6 bases, leaving 9 bases of the junction unmatched.

The J gene is TRBJ2-2, the V gene TRBV9, with 14 bases lining up with TRBD2. The CDR3 has 16 amino acids. The V gene's germline CDR1 is SGDLS and CDR2 YYNGEE. V was clipped by 3 bases and J by 6 bases; unmatched bases: 4. The CDR3 region is CASSAPGLAGAGELFF. DNA of the CDR3: TGTGCCAGCAGCGCCCCGGGACTAGCGGGAGCCGGGGAGCTGTTTTTT.

This clone was detected a few times. This rearrangement joins TRBV10-3 to TRBJ2-2, with 10 positions matching TRBD2. V lost 4 bases to trimming and J lost 5 bases; unmatched junction nucleotides: 1. Germline V CDR1 and CDR2: ENHRY, SYGVKD. This CDR3 contains 14 residues. CDR3 in DNA: TGTGCCATCAGTGGGACTAGCGGAACCGGGGAGCTGTTTTTT. It is translated as CAISGTSGTGELFF.

The chain carries TRBV6-6 and TRBJ1-5; unclear D gene. The CDR3 is 13 residues long. Germline loops: CDR1 MNHNY, CDR2 SVGAGI (reference sequence). V lost 5 bases and J lost 6, with 11 bases in between. The CDR3 coding sequence is TGTGCCAGCAGTGACCCGGGGAGTCAGCCCCAGCATTTT. This codes for CASSDPGSQPQHF.

The rearrangement links TRBV7-2 to TRBJ2-7, with D possibly being TRBD2 (5 bases). CDR1 is SGHTA and CDR2 is FQGNSA in the germline V gene. The V end lost 1 base, the J end lost 3 bases, and 13 bases lay between the germline ends. This CDR3 has 15 amino acids. The CDR3 spells CASSLVGGDYYEQYF. The DNA for the CDR3 is TGTGCCAGCAGCTTAGTGGGTGGAGACTACTACGAGCAGTACTTC. Full variable domain (missing parts from reference TRBV7-2 and TRBJ2-7): GAGVSQSPSNKVTEKGKDVELRCDPISGHTALYWYRQSLGQGLEFLIYFQGNSAPDKSGLPSDRFSAERTGGSVSTLTIQRTQQEDSAVYLCASSLVGGDYYEQYFGPGTRLTVT.

V gene TRBV28 combines with J gene TRBJ1-5; 8 nucleotides agree with TRBD1. The CDR3 totals 17 residues. With 3 bases clipped from V and 5 bases from J, the junction kept 12 bases outside the gene matches. Germline V gene data show CDR1 as MDHEN and CDR2 as SYDVKM. The CDR3 spells CASSLMGLGQGHQPQHF. The CDR3 nucleotides read TGTGCCAGCAGTTTGATGGGGCTCGGACAGGGTCATCAGCCCCAGCATTTT.

The genes are TRBV7-2 and TRBJ1-2; TRBD1 aligns across 11 bases. CDR1 is SGHTA, CDR2 FQGNSA, per germline. Germline trimming cut 6 bases from V and 8 bases from J; bases unmatched to any gene: 8. The CDR3 loop spans 14 amino acids. CDR3 DNA sequence: TGTGCCAGCAGATATGGACAGGGGGCCTTAGGCTACACCTTC. Protein product: CASRYGQGALGYTF.

This chain connects TRBV7-3 to TRBJ2-1; TRBD2 aligns across 12 bases. Germline assignment: CDR1 SGHTA and CDR2 FQGTGA. This CDR3 comprises 17 residues. V was pared by 1 base and J by 6 bases, with 7 bases of the junction left unmatched. The DNA of the CDR3 is TGTGCCAGCAGCTTAAGGCCCCTAGCGGGAGGGCCCAATGAGCAGTTCTTC. Its translation: CASSLRPLAGGPNEQFF.

The CDR3 spells CASSKGPLRARTNEQFF. CDR3 coding DNA: TGTGCCAGCAGCAAAGGGCCCCTGCGGGCGAGGACCAATGAGCAGTTCTTC. The V and J genes are TRBV21-1 and TRBJ2-1; TRBD2, the table's D call, was not compared with the DNA. TRBV21-1 is deemed a pseudogene. The CDR3 covers 17 residues.

This chain links TRBV28 with TRBJ1-1; D might be TRBD1 (5 bases). The V gene's germline CDR1 is MDHEN and CDR2 SYDVKM. The CDR3 runs to 15 residues. V gave up 5 bases and J gave up 5 bases, with 18 bases separating them. In DNA, the CDR3 is TGTGCCAGCAGTCTCAGTTGGGGGGGAAGAACTGAAGCTTTCTTT. Its translation: CASSLSWGGRTEAFF.